This T cell receptor beta chain derives from a study of T cell responses to AZD1222 COVID-19 vaccine. At the level of the study: Whether given at about 4 or about 12 weeks, second doses were pooled. Findings and caveats of the study: Repertoires were collected only later (after the peak T cell response had occurred). Seropositive at baseline were only a handful of AZD1222 recipients. Nearly half of unique spike-specific TCRs reportedly avoided B.1.351 and B.1.1.7 mutated regions.

Sequencing was performed with immunoSEQ multiplex PCR; in TCRdb, only in-frame clones are kept and a portion is missing. The table lists 130,000 or so clones, around 84% of them singletons. As for this clone: Its matching antigen is unknown.

V lost 6 bases to trimming and J lost 6 bases; unmatched junction nucleotides: 5. The germline V gene has CDR1 MDHEN and CDR2 SYDVKM. The CDR3 spans 14 residues. The chain carries TRBV28 and TRBJ1-5; 10 nucleotides match TRBD1. This specimen consisted of peripheral blood, obtained on day 0 of AZD1222 vaccination. This TCR came from an adult in good health. The CDR3 reads CASSGDRGTQPQHF. The CDR3 DNA reads as TGTGCCAGCAGCGGGGACAGGGGAACTCAGCCCCAGCATTTT.